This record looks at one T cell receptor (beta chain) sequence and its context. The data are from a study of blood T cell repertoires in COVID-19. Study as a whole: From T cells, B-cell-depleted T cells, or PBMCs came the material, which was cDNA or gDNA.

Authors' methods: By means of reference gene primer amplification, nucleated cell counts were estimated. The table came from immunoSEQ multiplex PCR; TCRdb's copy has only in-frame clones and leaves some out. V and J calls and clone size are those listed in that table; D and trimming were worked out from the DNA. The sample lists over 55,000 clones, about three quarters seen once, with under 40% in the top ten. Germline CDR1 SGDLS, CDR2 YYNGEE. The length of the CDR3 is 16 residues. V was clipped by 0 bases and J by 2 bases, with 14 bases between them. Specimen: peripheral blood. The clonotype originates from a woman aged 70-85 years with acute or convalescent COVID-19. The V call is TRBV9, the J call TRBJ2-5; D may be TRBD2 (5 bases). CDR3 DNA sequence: TGTGCCAGCAGCGTAGAGCTCGGAGCGGTTCAAGAGACCCAGTACTTC. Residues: CASSVELGAVQETQYF. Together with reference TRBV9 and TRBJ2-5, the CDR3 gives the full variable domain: DSGVTQTPKHLITATGQRVTLRCSPRSGDLSVYWYQQSLDQGLQFLIQYYNGEERAKGNILERFSAQQFPDLHSELNLSSLELGDSALYFCASSVELGAVQETQYFGPGTRLLVL.